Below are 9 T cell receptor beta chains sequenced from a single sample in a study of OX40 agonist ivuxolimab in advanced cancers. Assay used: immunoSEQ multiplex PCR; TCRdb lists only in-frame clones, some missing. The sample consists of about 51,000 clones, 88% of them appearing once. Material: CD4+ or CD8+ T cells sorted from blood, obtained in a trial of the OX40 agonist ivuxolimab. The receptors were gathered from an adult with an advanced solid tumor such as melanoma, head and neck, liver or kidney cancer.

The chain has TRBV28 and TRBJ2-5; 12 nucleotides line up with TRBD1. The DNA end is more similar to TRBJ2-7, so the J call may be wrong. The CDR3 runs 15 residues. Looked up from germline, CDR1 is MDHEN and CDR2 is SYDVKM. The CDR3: CASSSPGTGGDEQYF. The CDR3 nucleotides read TGTGCCAGCAGTTCACCCGGGACAGGGGGCGACGAGCAGTACTTC.

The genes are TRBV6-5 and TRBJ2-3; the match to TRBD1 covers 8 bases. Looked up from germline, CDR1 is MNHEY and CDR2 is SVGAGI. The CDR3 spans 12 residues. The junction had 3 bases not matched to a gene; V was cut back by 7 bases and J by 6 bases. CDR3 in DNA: TGTGCCAGCACAGGGGGCAGCGATACGCAGTATTTT. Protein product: CASTGGSDTQYF.

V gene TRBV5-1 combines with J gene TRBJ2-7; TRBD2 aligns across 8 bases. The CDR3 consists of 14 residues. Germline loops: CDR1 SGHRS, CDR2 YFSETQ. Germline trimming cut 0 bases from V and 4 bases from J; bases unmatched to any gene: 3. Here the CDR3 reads CASSLGLATYEQYF. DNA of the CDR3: TGCGCCAGCAGCTTGGGACTAGCGACTTACGAGCAGTACTTC.

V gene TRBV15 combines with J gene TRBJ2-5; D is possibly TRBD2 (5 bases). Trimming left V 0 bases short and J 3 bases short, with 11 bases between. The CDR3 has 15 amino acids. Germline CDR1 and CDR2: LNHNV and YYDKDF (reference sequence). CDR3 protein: CATSRDKRKEETQYF. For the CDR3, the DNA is TGTGCCACCAGCAGAGATAAGCGGAAAGAAGAGACCCAGTACTTC.

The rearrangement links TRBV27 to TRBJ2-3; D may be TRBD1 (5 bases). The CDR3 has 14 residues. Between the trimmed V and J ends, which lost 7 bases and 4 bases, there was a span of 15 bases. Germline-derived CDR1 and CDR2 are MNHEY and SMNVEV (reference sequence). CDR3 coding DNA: TGTGCCAGCACCTCCCTAGGCAGGGCAGATACGCAGTATTTT. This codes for CASTSLGRADTQYF.

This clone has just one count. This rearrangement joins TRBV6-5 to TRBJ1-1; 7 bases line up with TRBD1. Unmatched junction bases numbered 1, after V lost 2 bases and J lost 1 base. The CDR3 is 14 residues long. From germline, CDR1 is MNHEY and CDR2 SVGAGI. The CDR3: CASSYTGANTEAFF. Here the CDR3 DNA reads TGTGCCAGCAGTTACACAGGGGCGAACACTGAAGCTTTCTTT.

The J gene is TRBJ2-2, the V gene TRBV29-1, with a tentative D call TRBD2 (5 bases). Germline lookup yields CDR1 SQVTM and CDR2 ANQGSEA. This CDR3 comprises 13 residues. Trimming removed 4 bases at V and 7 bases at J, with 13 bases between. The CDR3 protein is CSVVWTSLGELFF. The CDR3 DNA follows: TGCAGCGTTGTATGGACTTCCCTCGGGGAGCTGTTTTTT.

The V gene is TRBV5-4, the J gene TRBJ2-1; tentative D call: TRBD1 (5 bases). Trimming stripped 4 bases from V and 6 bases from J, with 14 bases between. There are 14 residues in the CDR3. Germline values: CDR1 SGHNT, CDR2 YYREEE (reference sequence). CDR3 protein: CASSLESRVNEQFF. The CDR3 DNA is TGTGCCAGCAGCCTGGAGTCCAGGGTCAATGAGCAGTTCTTC.

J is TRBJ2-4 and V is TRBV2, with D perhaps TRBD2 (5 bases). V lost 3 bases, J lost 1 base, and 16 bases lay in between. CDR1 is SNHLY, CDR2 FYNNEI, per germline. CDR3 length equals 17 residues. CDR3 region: CASSDSEWATAKNIQYF. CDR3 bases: TGTGCCAGCAGTGATAGCGAGTGGGCCACCGCCAAAAACATTCAGTACTTC.